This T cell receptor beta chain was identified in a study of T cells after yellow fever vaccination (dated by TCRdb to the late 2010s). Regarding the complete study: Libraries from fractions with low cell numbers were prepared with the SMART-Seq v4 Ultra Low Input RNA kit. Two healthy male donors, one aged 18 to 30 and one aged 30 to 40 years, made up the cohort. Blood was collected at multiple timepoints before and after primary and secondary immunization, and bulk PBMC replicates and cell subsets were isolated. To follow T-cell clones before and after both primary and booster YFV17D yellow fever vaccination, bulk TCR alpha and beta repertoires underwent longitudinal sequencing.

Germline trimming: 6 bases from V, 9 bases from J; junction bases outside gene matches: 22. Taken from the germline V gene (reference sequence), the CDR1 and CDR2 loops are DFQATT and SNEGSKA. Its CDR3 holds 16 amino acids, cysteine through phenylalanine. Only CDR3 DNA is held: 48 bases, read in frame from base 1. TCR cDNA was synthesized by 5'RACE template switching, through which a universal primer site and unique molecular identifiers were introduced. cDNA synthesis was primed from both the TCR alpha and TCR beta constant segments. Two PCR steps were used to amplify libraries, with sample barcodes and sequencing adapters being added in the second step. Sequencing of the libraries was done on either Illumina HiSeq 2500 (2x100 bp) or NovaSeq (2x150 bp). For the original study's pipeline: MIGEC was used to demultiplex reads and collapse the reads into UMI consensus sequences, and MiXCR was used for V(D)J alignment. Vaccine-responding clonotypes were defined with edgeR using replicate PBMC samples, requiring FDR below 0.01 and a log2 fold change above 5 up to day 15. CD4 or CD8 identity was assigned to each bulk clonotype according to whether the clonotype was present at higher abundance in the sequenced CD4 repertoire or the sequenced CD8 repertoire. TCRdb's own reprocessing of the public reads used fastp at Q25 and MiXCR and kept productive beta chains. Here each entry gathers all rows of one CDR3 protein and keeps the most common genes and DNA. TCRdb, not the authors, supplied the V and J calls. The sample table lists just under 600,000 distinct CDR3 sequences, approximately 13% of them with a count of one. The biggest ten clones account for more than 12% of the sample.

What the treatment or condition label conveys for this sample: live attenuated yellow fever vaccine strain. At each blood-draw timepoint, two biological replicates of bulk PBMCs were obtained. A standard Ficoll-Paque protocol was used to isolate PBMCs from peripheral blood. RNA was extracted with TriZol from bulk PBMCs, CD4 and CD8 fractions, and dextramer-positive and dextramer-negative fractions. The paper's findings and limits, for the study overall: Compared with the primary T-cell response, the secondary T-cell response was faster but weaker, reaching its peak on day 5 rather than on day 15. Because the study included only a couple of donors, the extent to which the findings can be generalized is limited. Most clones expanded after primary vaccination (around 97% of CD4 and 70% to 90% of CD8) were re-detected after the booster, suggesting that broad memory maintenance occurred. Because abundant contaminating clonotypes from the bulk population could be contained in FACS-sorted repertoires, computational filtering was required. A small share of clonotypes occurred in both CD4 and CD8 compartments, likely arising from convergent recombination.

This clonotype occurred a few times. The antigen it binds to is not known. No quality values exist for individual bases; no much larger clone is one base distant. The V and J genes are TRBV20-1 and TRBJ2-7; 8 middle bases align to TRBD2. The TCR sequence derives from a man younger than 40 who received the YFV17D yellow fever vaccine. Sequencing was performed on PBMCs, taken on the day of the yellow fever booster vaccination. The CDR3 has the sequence CSAAPVIGGRSGSQYF. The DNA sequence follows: TGCAGTGCCGCCCCCGTGATTGGCGGGAGGTCAGGATCGCAGTACTTC.